Below are 10 T cell receptor beta chains sequenced from a single sample in a study of control samples from healthy donors and cancer patients. Using immunoSEQ multiplex PCR, the repertoire was profiled, and TCRdb retains in-frame clones only, with some absent. The sample holds about 190,000 clones, roughly nine tenths seen once. Material for sequencing was blood. The origin of the receptors is a young man in good health.

The genes are TRBV2 and TRBJ2-1; 11 bases align to TRBD2. The CDR3 covers 13 residues. V shed 10 bases, J shed 6 bases, and the junction held 5 bases outside the gene matches. CDR1 and CDR2 (germline): SNHLY, FYNNEI. CDR3 in DNA: TGTGCCAAAGGGACTAGCGGACCCAATGAGCAGTTCTTC. Protein sequence: CAKGTSGPNEQFF.

J is TRBJ2-2 and V is TRBV2; 8 nucleotides match TRBD1. The junction had 5 bases not matched to a gene; V was cut back by 9 bases and J by 5 bases. This CDR3 is 13 amino acids long. Germline-derived CDR1 and CDR2 are SNHLY and FYNNEI. CDR3 region: CARRTGTTGELFF. The CDR3 DNA reads as TGTGCCAGGAGGACAGGGACGACCGGGGAGCTGTTTTTT.

CDR3 region: CASSYSYAGTGNTIYF. DNA for the CDR3: TGTGCCAGCAGTTACTCATATGCGGGGACTGGAAACACCATATATTTT. The chain uses TRBV6-5 and TRBJ1-3; D is unclear. The V end was cut by 0 bases, the J end by 2 bases, with 11 bases between. The germline CDR1 and CDR2 sequences are MNHEY and SVGAGI. The length of the CDR3 is 16 residues.

This chain connects TRBV6-6 to TRBJ1-5; D is possibly TRBD1 (5 bases). CDR3 size: 15 residues. Germline V gene data show CDR1 as MNHNY and CDR2 as SVGAGI (reference sequence). The V end was cut by 4 bases, the J end by 9 bases, with 19 bases between. This CDR3 is CASSFGRRDEGPQHF. Written as DNA, the CDR3 is TGTGCCAGCAGTTTTGGCAGGCGGGACGAGGGGCCCCAGCATTTT.

This sequence joins TRBV9 and TRBJ2-3; D is unclear. The V gene's germline CDR1 is SGDLS and CDR2 YYNGEE. V lost 4 bases and J lost 3, with 9 bases in between. This CDR3 is built from 13 residues. The CDR3 here is CASSQDPTDTQYF. For the CDR3, the DNA is TGTGCCAGCAGCCAAGATCCGACAGATACGCAGTATTTT.

The chain links TRBV2 to TRBJ1-1; 8 bases map to TRBD1. Per the germline V gene, CDR1 is SNHLY and CDR2 is FYNNEI. Trimming took 1 base from V and 3 from J; bases not matched to a gene: 16. This CDR3 contains 19 residues. CDR3 bases: TGTGCCAGCAGTGAAGTATATGGACAGGGAAATTTAGGGGACACTGAAGCTTTCTTT. Translated: CASSEVYGQGNLGDTEAFF.

The chain is built from TRBV10-2 and TRBJ2-7, with TRBD2 matching over 10 bases. This CDR3 comprises 17 residues. The V gene's germline CDR1 is WSHSY and CDR2 SAAADI. V was clipped by 0 bases and J by 3 bases; unmatched bases: 8. CDR3 residues: CASSESGSGGSYYEQYF. CDR3 coding DNA: TGCGCCAGCAGTGAGTCAGGTAGCGGGGGGAGTTACTACGAGCAGTACTTC.

The chain couples TRBV25-1 to TRBJ2-7; 8 nucleotides agree with TRBD1. The V gene's germline CDR1 is MGHDK and CDR2 SYGVNS. This CDR3 is 15 amino acids long. After removal of 3 bases from V and 0 bases from J, the junction contained 4 bases not matched to a gene. The CDR3 DNA sequence: TGTGCCAGCAGTGACCGGGACAGGAACTCCTACGAGCAGTACTTC. Translated: CASSDRDRNSYEQYF.

The chain links TRBV5-6 to TRBJ2-7, with a tentative D call TRBD1 (5 bases). CDR1 and CDR2 (germline): SGHDT, YYEEEE. V dropped 1 base and J dropped 5 bases, with 13 bases sitting between them. The CDR3 contains 14 residues. The CDR3 coding sequence is TGTGCCAGCAGCTTGCTAGGCAGGGTCAACGAGCAGTACTTC. This codes for CASSLLGRVNEQYF. Combining the CDR3 with reference TRBV5-6 and TRBJ2-7 gives the whole variable domain DAGVTQSPTHLIKTRGQQVTLRCSPKSGHDTVSWYQQALGQGPQFIFQYYEEEERQRGNFPDRFSGHQFPNYSSELNVNALLLGDSALYLCASSLLGRVNEQYFGPGTRLTVT.

This sequence joins TRBV30 and TRBJ1-5, with D possibly being TRBD1 (6 bases). The CDR3 contains 19 residues. Trimming cost V 3 bases and J 7 bases, with 31 bases left between them. Germline loops: CDR1 GTSNPN, CDR2 SVGIG (reference sequence). CDR3 nucleotides: TGTGCCTGGAGCCAAAACGAGGGCATCATTGGACAGCTTGGGCAGCCCCAGCATTTT. It specifies CAWSQNEGIIGQLGQPQHF.